What follows describes a single T cell receptor beta chain. Per the original methods: For nucleated cells, counts were estimated from reference gene primer amplification. Here immunoSEQ multiplex PCR was the method, and the copy in TCRdb shows in-frame clones only, minus some. V and J calls and clone size are as listed in that table; D and trimming were resolved from the DNA. This repertoire shows 450,000 or so clones, about 90% found once; its top ten account for about 0.91%. This sample is part of a study of blood T cell repertoires in COVID-19. For the study at large: COVID-19 samples, acute and convalescent, were from the United States, Italy and Spain. Nucleic acid was either cDNA or gDNA, and it came from T cells, B-cell-depleted T cells, or PBMCs.

Per the germline V gene, CDR1 is MNHNY and CDR2 is SVGAGI (reference sequence). The ends lost 4 bases at V and 10 bases at J; junction bases unmatched: 6. The CDR3 contains 13 residues. The Seattle patients joined while their infection was active and were tracked longitudinally afterward. The rearrangement joins TRBV6-6 to TRBJ2-1; TRBD1 aligns across 8 bases. Sequenced material: peripheral blood. The TCR comes from a man between 18 and 35 years old with COVID-19, enrolled during active disease. The CDR3 region is CASSLTGGLEQFF. DNA of the CDR3: TGTGCCAGCAGTTTAACAGGGGGGCTAGAGCAGTTCTTC.